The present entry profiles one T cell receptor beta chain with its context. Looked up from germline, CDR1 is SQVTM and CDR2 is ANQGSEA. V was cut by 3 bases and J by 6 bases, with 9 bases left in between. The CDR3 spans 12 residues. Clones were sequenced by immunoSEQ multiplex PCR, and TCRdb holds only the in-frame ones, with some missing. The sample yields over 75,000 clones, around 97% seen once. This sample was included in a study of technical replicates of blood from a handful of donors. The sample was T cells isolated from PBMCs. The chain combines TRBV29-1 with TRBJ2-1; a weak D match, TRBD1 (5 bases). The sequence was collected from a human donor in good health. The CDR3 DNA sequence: TGCAGCGTTGAGTCTGGGGCCAATGAGCAGTTCTTC. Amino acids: CSVESGANEQFF.